This T cell receptor (beta chain) was recorded in a study of identical twins. V shed 8 bases and J shed 2 bases, with 16 bases lying between them. The CDR3 spans 15 residues. CDR1 is SNHLY and CDR2 is FYNNEI in the germline V gene. In TCRdb, the 5' RACE reads were re-called with MiXCR into one record per CDR3 protein. The data contain just over 500,000 distinct CDR3 sequences, approximately 22% of them singletons. These same records also appear under a second study, on T cells expressing NK-cell markers. As that report states: Dominant NKG2C+ clonotypes were found to form about 1.0-7.5% of CD8+ T cells in over five donors. The study did not resolve the HCMV specificity of expanded NKG2C+ T cell clones.

The material sequenced was CD4+ T cells sorted from blood. This clonotype was sampled from a woman between 18 and 29 years old in good health. V is TRBV2 and J is TRBJ2-1; either TRBD1 or TRBD2 may supply D (7 bases each). The CDR3 spells CASSGGSGPYNEQFF. The CDR3 DNA sequence: TGTGCCAGCTCAGGGGGTAGCGGGCCCTACAATGAGCAGTTCTTC.